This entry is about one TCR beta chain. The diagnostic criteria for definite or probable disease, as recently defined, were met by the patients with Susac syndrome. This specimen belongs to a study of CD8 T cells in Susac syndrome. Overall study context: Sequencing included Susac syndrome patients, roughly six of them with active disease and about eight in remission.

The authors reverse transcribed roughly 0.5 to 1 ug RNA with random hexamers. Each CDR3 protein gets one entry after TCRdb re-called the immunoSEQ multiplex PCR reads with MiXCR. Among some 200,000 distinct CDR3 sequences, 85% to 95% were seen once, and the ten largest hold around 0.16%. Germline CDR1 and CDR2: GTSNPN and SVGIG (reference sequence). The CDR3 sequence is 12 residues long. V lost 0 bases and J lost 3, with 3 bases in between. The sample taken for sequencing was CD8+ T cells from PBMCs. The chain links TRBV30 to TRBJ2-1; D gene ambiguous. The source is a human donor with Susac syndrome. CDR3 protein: CAWSVHYNEQFF. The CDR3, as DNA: TGTGCCTGGAGTGTACACTACAATGAGCAGTTCTTC.